The T cell receptor (beta chain) under discussion was sequenced for a study of blood T cell repertoires in COVID-19. Study-level information: COVID-19 samples collected from the United States, Italy and Spain covered acute and convalescent phases.

CDR3 length: 11 amino acids. CDR1 and CDR2 from the germline V gene are ENHRY and SYGVKD. Trimming left V 8 bases short and J 8 bases short, with 9 bases between. Authors' methods: Scientists estimated how many nucleated cells there were by amplifying reference gene primers. Produced via immunoSEQ multiplex PCR; TCRdb's table is partial and in-frame only. That table gives V, J and clone size, and the DNA gave D and trimming. This table holds some 110,000 clones, approximately 88% found once. V usage is TRBV10-3 and J usage is TRBJ1-4, with D unresolved. Sequenced input: peripheral blood. The receptor was isolated from a woman in her sixties or seventies with acute or convalescent COVID-19. In nucleotides, the CDR3 is TGTGCCATCGGCCCGGGAGAAAAACTGTTTTTT. This translates into CAIGPGEKLFF.